This T cell receptor (beta chain) is from a study of blood T cell repertoires in COVID-19 (dated by TCRdb to the early 2020s). Regarding the study in general: The collaborator samples originated in the United States, Italy and Spain and spanned the acute and convalescent phases of COVID-19. Subjects who had been exposed to COVID-19, were actively infected with it, or had recovered from it provided the deeply sampled blood TCRbeta repertoires that made up the dataset. Nearly every sample came with metadata listing a de-identified subject ID, COVID-19 status, age in years and sex. The repertoires were released in a freely available public database intended as a resource for research on the immune response to SARS-CoV-2. Where available, HLA class I and class II types were taken from metadata supplied by the sample provider and were not determined by assay-based typing. The material from the prospective study consisted of cDNA or gDNA derived from T cells, B-cell-depleted T cells, or PBMCs. Samples were obtained from the ongoing ImmuneRACE study (first 160 participants) and from over a thousand subjects provided by 6 global collaborators. Overall study outcomes, separate from this receptor: Clinical and demographic metadata were provided uncurated, with the amount varying by source and participant.

CDR1 LGHNA and CDR2 YNFKEQ are derived from the germline V gene. The CDR3 sequence holds 19 residues, the cysteine and phenylalanine included. Only the CDR3 part of the read is kept: 57 bases, read in frame from the first base. V ends up 1 base short and J 3 bases short, with an unmatched junction base count of 15. In the case of this clone: Its antigen is unknown. No base quality values were provided; no much bigger clone lies one nucleotide off.

TCRbeta CDR3 regions were amplified from genomic DNA by means of the immunoSEQ Assay, a bias-controlled multiplex PCR. The authors' pipeline ran thus. The number of nucleated cells in each sample was estimated from the amplification of reference gene primers within the assay. To quantify the absolute abundance of each unique TCRbeta CDR3 rearrangement, sequence reads were collapsed and filtered. For each sample, productive Simpson clonality was calculated by taking the square root of Simpson's diversity index across productive rearrangements. TCRdb mirrors the immuneACCESS table, restricted to in-frame sequences. Some clones are absent from its copies; in checked studies, under half trace to an unresolved V gene, and the reason for the others is unknown. V and J calls and clone size come straight from that table; D and trimming were deduced from the DNA. In this sample the table shows about 190,000 clones, roughly 85% of which occur a single time. Jointly, the top ten make up under 25% of the sample.

The collaborating institutions used their own protocols to collect whole blood in K2EDTA tubes. For TCRbeta analysis, collaborator samples were shipped as frozen whole blood, as isolated PBMCs, or as DNA extracted from either sample type. The source material was peripheral blood. Here the chain combines TRBV4-2 and TRBJ2-3; TRBD2 agrees with 8 junctional bases. This TCR was recovered from a man aged 55 to 70 with active or convalescent COVID-19. CDR3 reads: CASSQADSGAHLITDTQYF. The nucleotide sequence reads as follows: TGTGCCAGCAGCCAAGCTGATAGCGGGGCCCATTTGATTACAGATACGCAGTATTTT.